This T cell receptor (beta chain) was profiled in a study of shared clonotypes between healthy human individuals. Replicate PCRs for sorted subsets used around 200 ng DNA; this equaled 25,000 to 35,000 T cell genomes. The repertoire was sequenced with immunoSEQ multiplex PCR; TCRdb's copy has only in-frame clones and lacks some. The sample contains around 700,000 clones, about 91% of which appear only once. Broader study findings: Among four donors, approximately 5% of naive CD4 clonotypes were found in common.

CD8 cells classed as naive were CD45RO-negative and positively selected for CCR7, excluding terminally differentiated effector memory CD45RA+ cells. For this clone: Antigen unknown.

Germline lookup yields CDR1 SEHNR and CDR2 FQNEAQ (reference sequence). Trimming stripped 5 bases from V and 4 bases from J, with 18 bases between. The CDR3 is 15 residues long. The sequencing sample was made of naive CD8+ T cells sorted from blood. This chain joins TRBV7-9 and TRBJ2-7; D is ambiguous. The sequence was collected from a man aged 25-45 years in good health. CDR3 nucleotides: TGTGCCAGCAGCCCCCATCCCCGCGATGGATACGAGCAGTACTTC. As protein: CASSPHPRDGYEQYF.